The source of this T cell receptor beta chain is a study of blood T cell repertoires in COVID-19. Looking at the study overall: PBMCs, B-cell-depleted T cells, or T cells provided the cDNA or gDNA that made up the material.

The CDR3 spans 17 residues. Using immunoSEQ multiplex PCR, the repertoire was profiled, and TCRdb retains in-frame clones only, with some absent. This table holds 250,000 or so clones, 88% found once. The sample comprised peripheral blood. The TCR was taken from a woman aged 25 to 39 with acute or convalescent COVID-19. This chain uses TRBV21-1 with TRBJ2-7; the DNA was not compared with TRBD2, the D call given in the table. TRBV21-1 constitutes a pseudogene. The CDR3: CASSKARRLAGGYEQYF. Written as DNA, the CDR3 is TGTGCCAGCAGCAAAGCGCGCCGACTAGCGGGAGGGTACGAGCAGTACTTC.